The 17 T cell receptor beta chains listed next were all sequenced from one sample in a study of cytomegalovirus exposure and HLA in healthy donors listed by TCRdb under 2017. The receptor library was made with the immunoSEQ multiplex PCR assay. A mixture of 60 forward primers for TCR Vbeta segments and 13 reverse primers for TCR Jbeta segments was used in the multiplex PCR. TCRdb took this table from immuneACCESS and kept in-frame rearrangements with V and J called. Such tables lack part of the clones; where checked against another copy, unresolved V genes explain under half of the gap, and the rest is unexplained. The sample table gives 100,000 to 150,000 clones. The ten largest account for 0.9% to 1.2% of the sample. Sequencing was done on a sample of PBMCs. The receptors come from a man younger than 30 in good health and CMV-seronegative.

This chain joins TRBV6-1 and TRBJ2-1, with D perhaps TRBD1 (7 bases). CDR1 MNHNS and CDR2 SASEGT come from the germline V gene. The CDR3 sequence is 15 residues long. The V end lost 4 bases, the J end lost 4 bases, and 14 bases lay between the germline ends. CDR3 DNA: TGTGCCAGCAGTGCAGGGGGACTGCCGTACAATGAGCAGTTCTTC. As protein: CASSAGGLPYNEQFF.

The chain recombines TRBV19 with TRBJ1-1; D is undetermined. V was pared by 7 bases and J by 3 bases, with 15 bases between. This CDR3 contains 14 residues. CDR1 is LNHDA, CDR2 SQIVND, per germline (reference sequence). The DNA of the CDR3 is TGTGCCAGTAATAAACTTACGGGATACACTGAAGCTTTCTTT. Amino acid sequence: CASNKLTGYTEAFF.

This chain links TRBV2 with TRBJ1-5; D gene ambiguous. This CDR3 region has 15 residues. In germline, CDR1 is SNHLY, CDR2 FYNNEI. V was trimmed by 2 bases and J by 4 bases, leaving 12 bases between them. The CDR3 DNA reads TGTGCCAGCAGTGAATTGGCACAGTTTAATCAGCCCCAGCATTTT. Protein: CASSELAQFNQPQHF.

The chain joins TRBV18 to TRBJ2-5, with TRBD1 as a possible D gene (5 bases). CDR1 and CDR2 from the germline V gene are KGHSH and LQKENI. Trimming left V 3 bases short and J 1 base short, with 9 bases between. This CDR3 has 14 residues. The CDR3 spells CASSPTDSQETQYF. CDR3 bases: TGTGCCAGCTCACCGACAGACTCCCAAGAGACCCAGTACTTC.

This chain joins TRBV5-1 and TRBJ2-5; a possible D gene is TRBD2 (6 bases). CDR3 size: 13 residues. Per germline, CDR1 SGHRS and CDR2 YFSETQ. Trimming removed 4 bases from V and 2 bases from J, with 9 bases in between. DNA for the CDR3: TGCGCCAGCAGCGGGGAGGTTCAAGAGACCCAGTACTTC. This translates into CASSGEVQETQYF.

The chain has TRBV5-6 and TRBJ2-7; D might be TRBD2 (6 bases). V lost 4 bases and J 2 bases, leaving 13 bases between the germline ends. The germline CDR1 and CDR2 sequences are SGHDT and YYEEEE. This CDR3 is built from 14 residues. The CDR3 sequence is CASSTKTRPYEQYF. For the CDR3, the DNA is TGTGCCAGCAGCACCAAGACTAGGCCCTACGAGCAGTACTTC.

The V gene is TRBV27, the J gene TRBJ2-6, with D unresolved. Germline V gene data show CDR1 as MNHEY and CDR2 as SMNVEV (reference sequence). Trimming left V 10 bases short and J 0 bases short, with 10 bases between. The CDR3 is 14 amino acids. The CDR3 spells CATLTRSGANVLTF. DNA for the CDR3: TGTGCCACCTTAACTCGCTCTGGGGCCAACGTCCTGACTTTC.

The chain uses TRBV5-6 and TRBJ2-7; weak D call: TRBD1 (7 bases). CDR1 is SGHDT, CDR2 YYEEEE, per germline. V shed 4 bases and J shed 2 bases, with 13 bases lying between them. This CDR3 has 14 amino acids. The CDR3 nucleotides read TGTGCCAGCAGCGGGGGGACAGTCGCCTACGAGCAGTACTTC. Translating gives CASSGGTVAYEQYF.

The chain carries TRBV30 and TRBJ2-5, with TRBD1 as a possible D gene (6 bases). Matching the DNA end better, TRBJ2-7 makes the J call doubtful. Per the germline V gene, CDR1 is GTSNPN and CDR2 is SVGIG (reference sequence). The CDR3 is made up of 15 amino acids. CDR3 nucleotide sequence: TGTGCCTGGAGTGGGGGGCAGGGAGTTATCTACGAGCAGTACTTC. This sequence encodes CAWSGGQGVIYEQYF.

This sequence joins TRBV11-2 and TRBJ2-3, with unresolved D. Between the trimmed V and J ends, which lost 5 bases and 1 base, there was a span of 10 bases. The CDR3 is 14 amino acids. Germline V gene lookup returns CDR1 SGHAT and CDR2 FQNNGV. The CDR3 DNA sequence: TGTGCCAGCAGCCTGTCTCCCCGCACAGATACGCAGTATTTT. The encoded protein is CASSLSPRTDTQYF. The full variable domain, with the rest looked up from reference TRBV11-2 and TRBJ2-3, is EAGVAQSPRYKIIEKRQSVAFWCNPISGHATLYWYQQILGQGPKLLIQFQNNGVVDDSQLPKDRFSAERLKGVDSTLKIQPAKLEDSAVYLCASSLSPRTDTQYFGPGTRLTVL.

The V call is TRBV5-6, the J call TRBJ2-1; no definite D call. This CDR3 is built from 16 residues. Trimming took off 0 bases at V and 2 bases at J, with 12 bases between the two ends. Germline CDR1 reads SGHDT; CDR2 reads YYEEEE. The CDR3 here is CASSLEQSNPYNEQFF. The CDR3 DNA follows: TGTGCCAGCAGCTTGGAACAATCAAATCCCTACAATGAGCAGTTCTTC.

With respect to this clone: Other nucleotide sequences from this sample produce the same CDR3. CDR3 coding DNA: TGCAGCGTTGAAGCGGGGGTACGCACCTATGGCTACACCTTC. This gives the protein CSVEAGVRTYGYTF. This chain joins TRBV29-1 and TRBJ1-2; tentatively, D is TRBD1 (5 bases). Germline V lookup: CDR1 SQVTM, CDR2 ANQGSEA. Trimming shortened V by 1 base and J by 4 bases, and 13 bases separated the two germline ends. The CDR3 contains 14 residues. Full variable domain (remainder filled in from reference TRBV29-1 and TRBJ1-2): SAVISQKPSRDICQRGTSLTIQCQVDSQVTMMFWYRQQPGQSLTLIATANQGSEATYESGFVIDKFPISRPNLTFSTLTVSNMSPEDSSIYLCSVEAGVRTYGYTFGSGTRLTVV.

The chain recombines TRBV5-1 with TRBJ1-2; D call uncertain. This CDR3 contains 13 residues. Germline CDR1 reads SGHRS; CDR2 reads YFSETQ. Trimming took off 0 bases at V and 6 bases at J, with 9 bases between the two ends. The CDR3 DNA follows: TGCGCCAGCAGCTTGGCCTTCGGGGATGGCTACACCTTC. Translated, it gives CASSLAFGDGYTF.

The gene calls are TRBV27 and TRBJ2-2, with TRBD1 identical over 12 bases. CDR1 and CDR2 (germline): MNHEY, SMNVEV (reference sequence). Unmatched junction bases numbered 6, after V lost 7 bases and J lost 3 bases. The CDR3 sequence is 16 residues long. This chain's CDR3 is CASKKWDRGHTGELFF. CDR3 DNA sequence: TGTGCCAGCAAGAAATGGGACAGGGGGCACACCGGGGAGCTGTTTTTT.

The chain's CDR3 is CAISEGQGPDEQYF. CDR3 coding DNA: TGTGCCATCAGTGAGGGACAGGGGCCGGACGAGCAGTACTTC. The gene calls are TRBV10-3 and TRBJ2-7; 9 bases are a match to TRBD1. V dropped 2 bases and J dropped 5; count of bases not matched to a gene: 4. The CDR3 length is 14 residues. CDR1 ENHRY and CDR2 SYGVKD come from the germline V gene.

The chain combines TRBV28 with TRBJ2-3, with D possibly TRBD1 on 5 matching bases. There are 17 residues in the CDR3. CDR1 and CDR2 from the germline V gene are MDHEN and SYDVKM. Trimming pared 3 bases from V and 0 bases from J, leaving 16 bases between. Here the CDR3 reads CASSFRLGVWSTDTQYF. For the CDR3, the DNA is TGTGCCAGCAGTTTCCGTTTAGGGGTGTGGAGCACAGATACGCAGTATTTT.

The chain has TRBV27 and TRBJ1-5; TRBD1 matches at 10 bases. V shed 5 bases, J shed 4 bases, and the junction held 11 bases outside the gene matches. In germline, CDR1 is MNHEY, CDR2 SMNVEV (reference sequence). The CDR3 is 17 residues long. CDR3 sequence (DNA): TGTGCCAGCAGTGGTCCGAGCCGACAGGGGGCGAATCAGCCCCAGCATTTT. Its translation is CASSGPSRQGANQPQHF.